The present T cell receptor beta chain was sequenced within a study of blood T cell repertoires in COVID-19. Ages ranged from roughly 18 to 95 years, with residence in fewer than 25 US areas. In assigning cohorts, the study relied on participant-reported clinical history. Each recovered donor of Cohort 3 presented with two negative PCRs, clearance, or symptom resolution. Clones were sequenced by immunoSEQ multiplex PCR, and TCRdb holds only the in-frame ones, with some missing. Of approximately 170,000 clones in the sample, roughly 80% were seen once. This CDR3 has 11 residues. Trimming pared 4 bases from V and 7 bases from J, leaving 7 bases between. The germline V gene encodes CDR1 SGHAT and CDR2 FQDESV (reference sequence).

Material: PBMCs or T cells enriched from blood (not recorded which). The chain is built from TRBV11-1 and TRBJ1-1, with D unclear. This receptor was obtained from a woman aged 50 to 65 who had recovered from COVID-19. This CDR3 reads CASSSRGEAFF. The CDR3 bases are TGTGCCAGCAGCTCCCGGGGTGAAGCTTTCTTT.